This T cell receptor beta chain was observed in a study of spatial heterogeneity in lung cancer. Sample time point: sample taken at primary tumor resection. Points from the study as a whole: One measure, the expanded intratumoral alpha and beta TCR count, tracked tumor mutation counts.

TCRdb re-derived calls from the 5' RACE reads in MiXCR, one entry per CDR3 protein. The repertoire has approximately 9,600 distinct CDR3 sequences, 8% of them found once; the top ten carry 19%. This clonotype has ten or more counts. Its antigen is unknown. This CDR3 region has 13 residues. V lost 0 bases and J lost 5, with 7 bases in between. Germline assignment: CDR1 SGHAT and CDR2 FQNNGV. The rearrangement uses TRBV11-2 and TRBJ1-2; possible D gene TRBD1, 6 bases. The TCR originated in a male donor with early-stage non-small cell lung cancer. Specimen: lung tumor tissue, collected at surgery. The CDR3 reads CASSLEGGYGYTF. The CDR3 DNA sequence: TGTGCCAGCAGCTTAGAAGGGGGGTATGGCTACACCTTC.